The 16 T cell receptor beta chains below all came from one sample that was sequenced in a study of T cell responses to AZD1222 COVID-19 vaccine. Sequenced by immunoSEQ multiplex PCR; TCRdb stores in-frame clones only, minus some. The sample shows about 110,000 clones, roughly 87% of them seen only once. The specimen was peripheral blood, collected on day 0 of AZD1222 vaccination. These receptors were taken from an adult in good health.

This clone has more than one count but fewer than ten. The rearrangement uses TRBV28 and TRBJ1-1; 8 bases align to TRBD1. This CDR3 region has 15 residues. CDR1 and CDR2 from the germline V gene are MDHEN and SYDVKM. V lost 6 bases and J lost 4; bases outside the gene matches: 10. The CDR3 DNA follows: TGTGCCAGCAGCGATGTCAGGGGGCTGAGCACTGAAGCTTTCTTT. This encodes CASSDVRGLSTEAFF.

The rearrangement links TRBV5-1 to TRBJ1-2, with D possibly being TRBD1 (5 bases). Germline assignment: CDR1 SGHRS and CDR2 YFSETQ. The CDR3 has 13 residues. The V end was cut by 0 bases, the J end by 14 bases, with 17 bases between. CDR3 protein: CASSLDLGQGGTF. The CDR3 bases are TGCGCCAGCAGCTTGGATCTCGGCCAGGGAGGGACCTTC.

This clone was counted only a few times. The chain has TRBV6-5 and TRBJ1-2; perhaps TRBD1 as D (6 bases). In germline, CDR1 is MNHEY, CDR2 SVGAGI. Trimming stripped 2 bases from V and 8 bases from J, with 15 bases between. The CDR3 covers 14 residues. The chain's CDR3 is CASSYRHRELGYTF. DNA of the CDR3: TGTGCCAGCAGTTACCGCCACAGGGAACTAGGCTACACCTTC.

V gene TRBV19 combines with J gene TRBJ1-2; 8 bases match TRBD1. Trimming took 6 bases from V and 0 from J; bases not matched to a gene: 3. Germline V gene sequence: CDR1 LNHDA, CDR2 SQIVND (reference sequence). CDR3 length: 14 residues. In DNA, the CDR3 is TGTGCCAGTAGGACGGGACAGGCTAACTATGGCTACACCTTC. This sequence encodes CASRTGQANYGYTF.

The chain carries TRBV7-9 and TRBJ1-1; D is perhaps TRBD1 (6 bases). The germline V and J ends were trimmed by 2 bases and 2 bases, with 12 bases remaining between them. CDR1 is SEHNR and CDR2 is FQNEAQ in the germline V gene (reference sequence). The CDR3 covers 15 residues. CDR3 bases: TGTGCCAGCAGCTTAAGTGGGGGGCTCAACACTGAAGCTTTCTTT. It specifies CASSLSGGLNTEAFF.

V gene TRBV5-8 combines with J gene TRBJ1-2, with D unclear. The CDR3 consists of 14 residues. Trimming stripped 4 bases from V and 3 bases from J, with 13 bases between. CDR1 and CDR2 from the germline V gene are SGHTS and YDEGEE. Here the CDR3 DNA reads TGTGCCAGCAGCCGGCCGTTCCAACACTATGGCTACACCTTC. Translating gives CASSRPFQHYGYTF.

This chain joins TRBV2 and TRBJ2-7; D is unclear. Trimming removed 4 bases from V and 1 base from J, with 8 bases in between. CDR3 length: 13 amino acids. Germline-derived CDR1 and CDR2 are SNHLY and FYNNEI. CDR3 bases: TGTGCCAGCAGTGCTTACCAATCCTACGAGCAGTACTTC. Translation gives CASSAYQSYEQYF.

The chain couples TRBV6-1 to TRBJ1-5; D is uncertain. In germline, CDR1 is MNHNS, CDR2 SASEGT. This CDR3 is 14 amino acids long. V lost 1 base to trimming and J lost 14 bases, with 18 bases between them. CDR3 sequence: CASSEEARSNFKHF. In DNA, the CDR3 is TGTGCCAGCAGTGAAGAGGCAAGGAGCAACTTTAAGCATTTT.

The DNA for the CDR3 is TGTGCCAGCAGCCTAGACCCTGTCTCCTACGAGCAGTACTTC. It is translated as CASSLDPVSYEQYF. The V and J genes are TRBV7-8 and TRBJ2-7, with D hard to call. Germline V CDR1 and CDR2: SGHVS, FQNEAQ. V was pared by 5 bases and J by 0 bases, with 11 bases between. The CDR3 sequence is 14 residues long.

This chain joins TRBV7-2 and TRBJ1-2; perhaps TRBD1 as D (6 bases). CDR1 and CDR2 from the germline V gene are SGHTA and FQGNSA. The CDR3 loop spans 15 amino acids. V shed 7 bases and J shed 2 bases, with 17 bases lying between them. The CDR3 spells CASNPSRGQNYGYTF. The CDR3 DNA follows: TGTGCCAGCAACCCATCCCGGGGACAAAACTATGGCTACACCTTC.

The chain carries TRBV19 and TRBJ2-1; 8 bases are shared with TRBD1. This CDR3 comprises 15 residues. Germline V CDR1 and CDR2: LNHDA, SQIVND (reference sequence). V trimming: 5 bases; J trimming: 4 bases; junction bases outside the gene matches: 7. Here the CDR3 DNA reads TGTGCCAGTAGTCGGCGGCAGGGGGCGTACAATGAGCAGTTCTTC. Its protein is CASSRRQGAYNEQFF.

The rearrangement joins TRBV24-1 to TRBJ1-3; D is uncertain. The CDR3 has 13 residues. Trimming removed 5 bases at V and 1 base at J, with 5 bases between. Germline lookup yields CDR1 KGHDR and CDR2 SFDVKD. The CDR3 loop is CATSGGSGNTIYF. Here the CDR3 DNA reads TGTGCCACCAGTGGAGGTTCTGGAAACACCATATATTTT.

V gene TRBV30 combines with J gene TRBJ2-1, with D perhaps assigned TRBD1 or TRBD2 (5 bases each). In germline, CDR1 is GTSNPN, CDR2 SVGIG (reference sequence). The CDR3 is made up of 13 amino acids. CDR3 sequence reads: CVCRRTTNNEQFF. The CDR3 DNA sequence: TGTGTATGTCGGAGGACAACCAACAATGAGCAGTTCTTC.

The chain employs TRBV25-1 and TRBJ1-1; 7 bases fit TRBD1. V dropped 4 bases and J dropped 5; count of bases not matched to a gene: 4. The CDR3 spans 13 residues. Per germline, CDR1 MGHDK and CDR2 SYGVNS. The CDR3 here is CASSARQGTEAFF. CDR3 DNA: TGTGCCAGCAGTGCCCGACAGGGAACTGAAGCTTTCTTT. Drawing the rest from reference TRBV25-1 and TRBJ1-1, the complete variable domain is EADIYQTPRYLVIGTGKKITLECSQTMGHDKMYWYQQDPGMELHLIHYSYGVNSTEKGDLSSESTVSRIRTEHFPLTLESARPSHTSQYLCASSARQGTEAFFGQGTRLTVV.

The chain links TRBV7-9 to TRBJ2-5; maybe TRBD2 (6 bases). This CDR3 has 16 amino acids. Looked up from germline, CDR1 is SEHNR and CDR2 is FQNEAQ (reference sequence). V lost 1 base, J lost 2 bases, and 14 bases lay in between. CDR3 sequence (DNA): TGTGCCAGCAGCTTAGGCTCGGGACTGCTACAAGAGACCCAGTACTTC. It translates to CASSLGSGLLQETQYF.

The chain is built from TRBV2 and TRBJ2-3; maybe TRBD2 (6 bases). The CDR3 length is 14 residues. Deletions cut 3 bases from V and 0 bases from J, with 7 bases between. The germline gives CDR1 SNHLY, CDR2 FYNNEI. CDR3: CASSDGGSTDTQYF. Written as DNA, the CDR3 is TGTGCCAGCAGTGACGGGGGAAGCACAGATACGCAGTATTTT.